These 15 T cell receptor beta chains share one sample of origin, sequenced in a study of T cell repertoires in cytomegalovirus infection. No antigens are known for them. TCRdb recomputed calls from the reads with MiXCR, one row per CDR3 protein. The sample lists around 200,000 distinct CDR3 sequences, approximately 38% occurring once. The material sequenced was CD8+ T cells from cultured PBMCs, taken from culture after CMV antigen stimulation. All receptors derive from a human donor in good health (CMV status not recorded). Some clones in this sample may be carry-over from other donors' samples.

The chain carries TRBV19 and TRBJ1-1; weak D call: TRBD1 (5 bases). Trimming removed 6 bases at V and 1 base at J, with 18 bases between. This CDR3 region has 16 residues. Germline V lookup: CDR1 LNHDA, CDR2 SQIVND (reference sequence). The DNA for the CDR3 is TGTGCCAGTAGGACACACCCGAGACAGACGAACACTGAAGCTTTCTTT. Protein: CASRTHPRQTNTEAFF.

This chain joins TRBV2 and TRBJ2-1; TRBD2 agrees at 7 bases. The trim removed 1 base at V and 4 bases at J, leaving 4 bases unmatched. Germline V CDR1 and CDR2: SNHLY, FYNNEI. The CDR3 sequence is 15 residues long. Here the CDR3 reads CASSEDAGDYNEQFF. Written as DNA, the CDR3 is TGTGCCAGCAGTGAAGATGCGGGGGATTACAATGAGCAGTTCTTC.

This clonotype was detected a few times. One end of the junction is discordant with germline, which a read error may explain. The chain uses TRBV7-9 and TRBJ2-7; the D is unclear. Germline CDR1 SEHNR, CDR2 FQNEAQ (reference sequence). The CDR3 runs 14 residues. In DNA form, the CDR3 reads TGTGCCAGCTGCTTGTCGGTTCTCCCCTACGAGCAGTACTTC. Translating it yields CASCLSVLPYEQYF. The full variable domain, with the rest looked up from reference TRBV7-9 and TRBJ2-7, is DTGVSQNPRHKITKRGQNVTFRCDPISEHNRLYWYRQTLGQGPEFLTYFQNEAQLEKSRLLSDRFSAERPKGSFSTLEIQRTEQGDSAMYLCASCLSVLPYEQYFGPGTRLTVT.

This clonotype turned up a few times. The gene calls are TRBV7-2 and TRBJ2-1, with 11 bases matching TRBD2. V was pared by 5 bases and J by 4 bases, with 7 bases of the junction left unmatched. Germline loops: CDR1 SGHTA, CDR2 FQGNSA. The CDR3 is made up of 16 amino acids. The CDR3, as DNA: TGTGCCAGCAGCCCAAGTTTAGCGGGGGGGTACAATGAGCAGTTCTTC. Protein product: CASSPSLAGGYNEQFF.

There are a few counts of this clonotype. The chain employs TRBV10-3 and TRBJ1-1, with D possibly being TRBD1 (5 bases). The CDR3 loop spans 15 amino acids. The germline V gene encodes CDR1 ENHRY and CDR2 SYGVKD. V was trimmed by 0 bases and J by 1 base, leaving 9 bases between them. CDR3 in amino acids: CAISESWTTNTEAFF. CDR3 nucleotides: TGTGCCATCAGTGAGTCCTGGACAACGAACACTGAAGCTTTCTTT.

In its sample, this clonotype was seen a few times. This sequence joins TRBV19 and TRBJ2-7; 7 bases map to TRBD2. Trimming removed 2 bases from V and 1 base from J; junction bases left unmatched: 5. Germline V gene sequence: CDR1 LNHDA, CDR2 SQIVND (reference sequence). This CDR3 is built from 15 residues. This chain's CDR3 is CASSILAVPSYEQYF. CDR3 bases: TGTGCCAGTAGTATACTAGCGGTACCTTCCTACGAGCAGTACTTC.

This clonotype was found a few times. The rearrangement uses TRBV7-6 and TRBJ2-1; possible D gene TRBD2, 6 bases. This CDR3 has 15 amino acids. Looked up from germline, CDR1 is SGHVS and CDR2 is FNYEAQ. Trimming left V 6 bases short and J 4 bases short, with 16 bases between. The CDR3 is CASRVSGVGYNEQFF. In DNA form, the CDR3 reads TGTGCCAGCAGAGTATCGGGAGTGGGGTACAATGAGCAGTTCTTC.

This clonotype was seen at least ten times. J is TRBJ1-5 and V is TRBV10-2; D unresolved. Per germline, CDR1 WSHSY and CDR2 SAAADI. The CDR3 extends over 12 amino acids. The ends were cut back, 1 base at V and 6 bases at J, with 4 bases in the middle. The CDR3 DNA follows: TGCGCCAGCAGTGAGTTGGGTCAGCCCCAGCATTTT. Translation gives CASSELGQPQHF.

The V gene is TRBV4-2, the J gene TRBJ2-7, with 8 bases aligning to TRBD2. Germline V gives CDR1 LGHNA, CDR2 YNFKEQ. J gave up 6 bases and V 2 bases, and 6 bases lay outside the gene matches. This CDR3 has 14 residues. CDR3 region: CASSQLAGDLEQYF. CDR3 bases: TGTGCCAGCAGCCAACTAGCGGGCGATCTCGAGCAGTACTTC.

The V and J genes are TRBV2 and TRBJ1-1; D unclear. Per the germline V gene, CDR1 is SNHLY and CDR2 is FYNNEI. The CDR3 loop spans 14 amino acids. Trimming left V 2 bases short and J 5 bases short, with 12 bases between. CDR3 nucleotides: TGTGCCAGCAGTGAATTCACGGCCAATACTGAAGCTTTCTTT. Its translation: CASSEFTANTEAFF.

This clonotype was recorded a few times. DNA for the CDR3: TGTGCCAGCACGGAACAAAGCTCCTACGAGCAGTACTTC. Translating it yields CASTEQSSYEQYF. The chain carries TRBV7-8 and TRBJ2-7, with D unclear. This CDR3 has 13 residues. Trimming stripped 7 bases from V and 0 bases from J, with 10 bases between. Per the germline V gene, CDR1 is SGHVS and CDR2 is FQNEAQ.

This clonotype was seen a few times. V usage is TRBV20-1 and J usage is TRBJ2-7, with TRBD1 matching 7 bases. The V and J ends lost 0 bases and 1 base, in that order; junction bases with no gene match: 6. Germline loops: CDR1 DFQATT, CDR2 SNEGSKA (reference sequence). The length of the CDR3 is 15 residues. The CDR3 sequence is CSARETGAGSYEQYF. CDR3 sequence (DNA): TGCAGTGCTAGAGAAACAGGGGCTGGGTCCTACGAGCAGTACTTC.

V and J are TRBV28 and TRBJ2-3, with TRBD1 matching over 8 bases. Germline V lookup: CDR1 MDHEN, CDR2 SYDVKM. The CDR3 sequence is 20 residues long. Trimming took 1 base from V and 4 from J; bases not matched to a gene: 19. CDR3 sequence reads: CASSLYSRPAGTGFPDTQYF. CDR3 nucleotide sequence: TGTGCCAGCAGTTTATACTCCCGGCCCGCCGGGACAGGTTTTCCAGATACGCAGTATTTT.

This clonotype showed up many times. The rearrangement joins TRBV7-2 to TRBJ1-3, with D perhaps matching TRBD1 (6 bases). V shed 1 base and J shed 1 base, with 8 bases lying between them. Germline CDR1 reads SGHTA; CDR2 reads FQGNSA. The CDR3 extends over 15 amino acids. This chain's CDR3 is CASSLVGGSGNTIYF. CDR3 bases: TGTGCCAGCAGCTTAGTAGGGGGATCTGGAAACACCATATATTTT. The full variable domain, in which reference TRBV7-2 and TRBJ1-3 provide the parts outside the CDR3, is GAGVSQSPSNKVTEKGKDVELRCDPISGHTALYWYRQSLGQGLEFLIYFQGNSAPDKSGLPSDRFSAERTGGSVSTLTIQRTQQEDSAVYLCASSLVGGSGNTIYFGEGSWLTVV.

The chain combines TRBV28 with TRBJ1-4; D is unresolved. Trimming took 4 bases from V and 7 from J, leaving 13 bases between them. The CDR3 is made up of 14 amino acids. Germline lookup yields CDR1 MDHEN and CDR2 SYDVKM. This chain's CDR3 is CASSSPREGEKLFF. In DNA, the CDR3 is TGTGCCAGCAGTTCGCCAAGGGAAGGTGAAAAACTGTTTTTT.